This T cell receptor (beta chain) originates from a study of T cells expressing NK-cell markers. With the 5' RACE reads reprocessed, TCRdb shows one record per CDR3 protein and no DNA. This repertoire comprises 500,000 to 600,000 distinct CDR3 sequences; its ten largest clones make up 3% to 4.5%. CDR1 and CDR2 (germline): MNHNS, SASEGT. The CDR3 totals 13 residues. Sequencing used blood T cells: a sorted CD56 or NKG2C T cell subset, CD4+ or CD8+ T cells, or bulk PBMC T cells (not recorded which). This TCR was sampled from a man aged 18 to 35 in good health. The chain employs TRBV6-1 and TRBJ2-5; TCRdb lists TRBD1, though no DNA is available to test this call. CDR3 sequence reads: CASRGTETGTQYF.